Listed below are T cell receptor beta chains from one sample, sequenced in a study of beta chain features in type 1 diabetes. Produced via immunoSEQ multiplex PCR; TCRdb's table is partial and in-frame only. The sample holds around 360,000 clones, 10% to 15% seen once. Source material: naive CD4+ T cells from blood. All receptors derive from a woman under 30 with type 1 diabetes. The CDR3 runs from the conserved cysteine through the conserved F or W. D genes are given only for firm matches. Clone size is not always given. Where it is, it says once, few, many or a class for expanded clones.

j_call v_call clone_size d_call cdr3_nt cdr3_aa
TRBJ2-3 TRBV11-2 few . TGTGCCAGCACCCTGAATAGGGTAGGGTCGGGGGATACGCAGTATTTT CASTLNRVGSGDTQYF
TRBJ2-6 TRBV18 few . TGTGCCAGCTCACCGGGGGGCTCTGGGGCCAACGTCCTGACTTTC CASSPGGSGANVLTF
TRBJ2-1 TRBV20-1 . . TGCAGTGCCCATCGGAGGGATGAGCAGTTCTTC CSAHRRDEQFF
TRBJ2-3 TRBV11-2 . TRBD1 TGTGCCAGCAGCTTACTCACCGGGACAGGTCTTCCAGATACGCAGTATTTT CASSLLTGTGLPDTQYF
TRBJ1-2 TRBV7-2 few . TGTGCCAGCAGCTCCCGCTATGGCTACACCTTC CASSSRYGYTF
TRBJ2-2 TRBV9 . TRBD1 TGTGCCAGCAGACAGGGGGGTCAGACCGGGGAGCTGTTTTTT CASRQGGQTGELFF
TRBJ2-7 TRBV30 . . TGTGCCTGGAATATAGGAGCCTACGAGCAGTACTTC CAWNIGAYEQYF
TRBJ2-2 TRBV7-9 few TRBD1 TGTGCCAGCAGCCGGGCCGGGACAGGGAGGAGAACCGGGGAGCTGTTTTTT CASSRAGTGRRTGELFF
TRBJ2-7 TRBV28 few . TGTGCCAGCAGGCCCGACAGAACCTACGAGCAGTACTTC CASRPDRTYEQYF
TRBJ2-1 TRBV29-1 few TRBD1 TGCAGCGTTGACCGACAGGGGGCTTCCTACAATGAGCAGTTCTTC CSVDRQGASYNEQFF
TRBJ2-7 TRBV7-9 . TRBD1 TGTGCCAGCAGCGTCGGGACAGTGAGCTCCTACGAGCAGTACTTC CASSVGTVSSYEQYF
TRBJ2-5 TRBV6-5 few . TGTGCCAGCAGTTACTCCCAGGAAGAGACCCAGTACTTC CASSYSQEETQYF
TRBJ2-2 TRBV10-3 few TRBD1 TGTGCCATCAGCCGACAGGGCAACACCGGGGAGCTGTTTTTT CAISRQGNTGELFF
TRBJ2-3 TRBV20-1 . . TGCAGTGCCCCCGGGGATACGCAGTATTTT CSAPGDTQYF
TRBJ2-5 TRBV7-2 . TRBD1 TGTGCCACTGGGACAGGGCCGGGAACGGGGACCCAGTACTTC CATGTGPGTGTQYF
TRBJ2-7 TRBV30 . . TGTGCCTGGAACAGGCTTTACCCCTACGAGCAGTACTTC CAWNRLYPYEQYF
TRBJ2-1 TRBV7-7 few . TGTGCTAGCAGCCCCAGGGTTGGTGGTGAGCAGTTCTTC CASSPRVGGEQFF
TRBJ2-7 TRBV4-3 . TRBD1 TGCGCCAGCAGCCAACAGCCGGGACAGAAGGGCGAGCAGTACTTC CASSQQPGQKGEQYF
TRBJ1-2 TRBV2 . . TGTGCCAGCAGTGGGACACTCGGTTACCCCAACTATGGCTACACCTTC CASSGTLGYPNYGYTF
TRBJ2-1 TRBV9 few TRBD2 TGTGCCAGCAGCCCTATAGCGGGGGGGCCTGTCAATGAGCAGTTCTTC CASSPIAGGPVNEQFF
TRBJ1-5 TRBV2 few . TGTGCCAGCAGTAACACGGGGGGGCAAGGACAGCCCCAGCATTTT CASSNTGGQGQPQHF
TRBJ1-1 TRBV28 few TRBD1 TGTGCCAGCAGGACAGGGGGCACTGAAGCTTTCTTT CASRTGGTEAFF
TRBJ2-7 TRBV7-2 few TRBD1 TGTGCCAGCAGCTCCCCCGGGACAGGGGACTACGAGCAGTACTTC CASSSPGTGDYEQYF
TRBJ1-1 TRBV29-1 few . TGCAGCGTCGTGGGGGGGATTTGGACTGAAGCTTTCTTT CSVVGGIWTEAFF
TRBJ2-1 TRBV5-1 . TRBD2 TGCGCCAGCGCCCTGGGGACTAGCGGGAGGGGTGAGCAGTTCTTC CASALGTSGRGEQFF
TRBJ1-5 TRBV29-1 . . TGCAGCGTTGCTACAGGGAATAGCAATCAGCCCCAGCATTTT CSVATGNSNQPQHF
TRBJ2-7 TRBV11-2 few TRBD1 TGTGCCAGCAGCTTACATCCGGGACAGTCACGGAACGAGCAGTACTTC CASSLHPGQSRNEQYF
TRBJ2-1 TRBV28 . . TGTGCCAGCAGTCACGGGGGAGCTTACAATGAGCAGTTCTTC CASSHGGAYNEQFF
TRBJ2-5 TRBV27 . TRBD1 TGTGCCAGCAGCCTCCAGGGGGCCCGGTTCCAAGAGACCCAGTACTTC CASSLQGARFQETQYF
TRBJ1-5 TRBV7-2 . . TGTGCCAGCAGCCCAGGGAGGGCGGGCAATCAGCCCCAGCATTTT CASSPGRAGNQPQHF
TRBJ2-5 TRBV9 . TRBD2 TGTGCCAGCAGCGAGACCATAGCGGGAGGGCGAGAGACCCAGTACTTC CASSETIAGGRETQYF
TRBJ1-4 TRBV19 . . TGTGCCAGTAGTATAGACCGCCAGTGGGGGGAGAAACTGTTTTTT CASSIDRQWGEKLFF
TRBJ2-7 TRBV18 . . TGTGCCAGCTCTCCCCGGGACTCCGGGCCGAGCTCCTACGAGCAGTACTTC CASSPRDSGPSSYEQYF
TRBJ2-1 TRBV5-4 . TRBD1 TGTGCCAGCAGCTTAAAGACAGGGCGGTCCTACAATGAGCAGTTCTTC CASSLKTGRSYNEQFF
TRBJ2-5 TRBV5-4 . . TGTGCGACAACAGGGCAGGAGACCCAGTACTTC CATTGQETQYF
TRBJ2-7 TRBV25-1 . TRBD2 TGTGCCAGCAGTGGAAGCGGGAGCTCCTACGAGCAGTACTTC CASSGSGSSYEQYF
TRBJ1-2 TRBV6-6 few TRBD1 TGTGCCAGCACCCAACCCCCTACAGGGGATGGCTACACCTTC CASTQPPTGDGYTF
TRBJ2-2 TRBV7-2 . . TGTGCCAGCAGCTTACAGATGAACACCGGGGAGCTGTTTTTT CASSLQMNTGELFF
TRBJ2-7 TRBV7-2 few . TGTGCCAGCAGGGGGCAAGGGGGAAACTACGAGCAGTACTTC CASRGQGGNYEQYF
TRBJ2-1 TRBV30 few . TGTGCCTGGAGTGCCCCAGCGGGTAAAGGGTTCTTC CAWSAPAGKGFF
TRBJ2-3 TRBV10-3 few . TGTGCCAGCACCGAACTTGAAGCAGATACGCAGTATTTT CASTELEADTQYF
TRBJ2-1 TRBV7-2 . TRBD2 TGTGCCAGCAGCTTAGCTAGCGGGAGTGGTGAGCAGTTCTTC CASSLASGSGEQFF
TRBJ2-3 TRBV29-1 . TRBD1 TGCAGCGTTGAAAAGGGGGCGCGGGATACGCAGTATTTT CSVEKGARDTQYF
TRBJ2-3 TRBV28 few TRBD2 TGTGCCAGCACCCCTAGCGGAAGCACAGATACGCAGTATTTT CASTPSGSTDTQYF
TRBJ2-5 TRBV5-6 few . TGTGCCAGCAGCTTGGTGGCAGGGGGGCAAGAGACCCAGTACTTC CASSLVAGGQETQYF
TRBJ2-7 TRBV7-3 few . TGTGCCAGCAGCTTAGACGGGAGCTCCAACGAGCAGTACTTC CASSLDGSSNEQYF
TRBJ1-1 TRBV11-3 few TRBD1 TGTGCCAGCAGCCCACAGGGGTTCGGGGGGAACACTGAAGCTTTCTTT CASSPQGFGGNTEAFF
TRBJ2-3 TRBV7-2 . TRBD2 TGTGCCAGCAGCTTCCCGGGCGGGGGGGAAAGCACAGATACGCAGTATTTT CASSFPGGGESTDTQYF
TRBJ1-5 TRBV6-5 . . TGTGCCAGCAGCGCCGCGGGGAATAGCAATCAGCCCCAGCATTTT CASSAAGNSNQPQHF
TRBJ1-2 TRBV5-1 . TRBD1 TGCGCCAGCAGCCGCCGGGACAGGGGGGATTCGGCCTATGGCTACACCTTC CASSRRDRGDSAYGYTF
TRBJ1-2 TRBV6-4 . . TGTGCCAGCAGTGTCGACGGACTCTATGGCTACACCTTC CASSVDGLYGYTF
TRBJ2-7 TRBV7-8 few . TGTGCCAGCAGTCAGGCGTCTGTCCTTAGGGGCGAGCAGTACTTC CASSQASVLRGEQYF
TRBJ1-4 TRBV7-2 few . TGTGCCAGCAGCTTAGTAGTGAGTTGGGAAAAACTGTTTTTT CASSLVVSWEKLFF
TRBJ2-7 TRBV5-6 . TRBD1 TGTGCCAGCAGCTTGTTCTTGGGACAGGGAGTGGGGGAGCAGTACTTC CASSLFLGQGVGEQYF
TRBJ2-5 TRBV29-1 . TRBD1 TGCAGCGTGCCGGGACAGGGTCTCCAAGAGACCCAGTACTTC CSVPGQGLQETQYF
TRBJ2-7 TRBV5-1 . . TGCGCCAGCAGCTTGTCCGGCGAGCAGTACTTC CASSLSGEQYF
TRBJ2-1 TRBV7-9 . TRBD2 TGTGCCAGCAGCTTAGGGGGACTAGCGGGAGTGTACAATGAGCAGTTCTTC CASSLGGLAGVYNEQFF
TRBJ2-1 TRBV19 . TRBD2 TGTGCCAGTACCGGACTAGCGGGACCATCCCTCTACAATGAGCAGTTCTTC CASTGLAGPSLYNEQFF
TRBJ2-7 TRBV4-1 few TRBD2 TGCGCCAGCAGCCACCAAGCGGGACCCTACGAGCAGTACTTC CASSHQAGPYEQYF